One sample yielded the 18 T cell receptor beta chains listed below, sequenced in a study of identical twins. MiXCR was run by TCRdb on the 5' RACE reads, yielding one entry per CDR3 protein. The sample has 650,000 to 800,000 distinct CDR3 sequences; around 8.3% are singletons. Separately, the same data were catalogued under a study of yellow fever vaccine responses in identical twins.

The material sequenced was PBMCs. The receptors derive from a woman in her late teens or twenties in good health.

V is TRBV11-2 and J is TRBJ1-6; weak D call: TRBD1 (6 bases). In germline, CDR1 is SGHAT, CDR2 FQNNGV. With 5 bases removed from V and 6 bases from J, the gap between germline ends came to 14 bases. This CDR3 region has 15 residues. CDR3 nucleotide sequence: TGTGCCAGCAGCCCCTTGAGGGGGACTAATTCACCCCTCCACTTT. Protein: CASSPLRGTNSPLHF.

The chain couples TRBV20-1 to TRBJ2-3; D might be TRBD2 (6 bases). Germline V gene data show CDR1 as DFQATT and CDR2 as SNEGSKA (reference sequence). This CDR3 region has 13 residues. Trimming cost V 3 bases and J 4 bases, with 11 bases left between them. The CDR3 protein is CSASPGTPDTQYF. Here the CDR3 DNA reads TGCAGTGCTAGTCCCGGGACTCCAGATACGCAGTATTTT.

The V gene is TRBV4-1, the J gene TRBJ2-3; D possibly corresponds to TRBD2 (5 bases). V lost 0 bases and J lost 7, with 17 bases in between. Germline assignment: CDR1 MGHRA and CDR2 YSYEKL. CDR3 length equals 16 residues. CDR3: CASSQDQWELTNTQYF. CDR3 coding DNA: TGCGCCAGCAGCCAAGATCAGTGGGAGTTGACGAATACGCAGTATTTT.

The chain has TRBV9 and TRBJ2-3; 8 bases match TRBD2. In germline, CDR1 is SGDLS, CDR2 YYNGEE. CDR3 size: 16 residues. V was pared by 3 bases and J by 4 bases, with 10 bases of the junction left unmatched. CDR3 in DNA: TGTGCCAGCAGCGGAGAAGCGGGAGACTTTGCAGATACGCAGTATTTT. Protein sequence: CASSGEAGDFADTQYF. The whole variable domain, remainder taken from reference TRBV9 and TRBJ2-3, is DSGVTQTPKHLITATGQRVTLRCSPRSGDLSVYWYQQSLDQGLQFLIQYYNGEERAKGNILERFSAQQFPDLHSELNLSSLELGDSALYFCASSGEAGDFADTQYFGPGTRLTVL.

This clonotype turned up a few times. The V call is TRBV12-3 or TRBV12-4, the J call TRBJ1-4; possibly TRBD1 for D (5 bases). Trimming left V 4 bases short and J 14 bases short, with 11 bases between. This CDR3 contains 11 residues. In nucleotides, the CDR3 is TGTGCCAGCAGTTCCCAGGGCCTTCTGTTTTTT. The encoded protein is CASSSQGLLFF.

The chain recombines TRBV11-2 with TRBJ2-2, with D perhaps matching TRBD2 (6 bases). V lost 3 bases to trimming and J lost 7 bases, with 9 bases between them. CDR1 SGHAT and CDR2 FQNNGV come from the germline V gene. The CDR3 runs 13 residues. CDR3 residues: CASSFAGIGELFF. The CDR3 DNA reads TGTGCCAGCAGCTTCGCGGGAATCGGGGAGCTGTTTTTT.

The table lists this clonotype with a few counts. The gene calls are TRBV5-5 and TRBJ2-2, with 7 bases that match TRBD2. V dropped 4 bases and J dropped 5; count of bases not matched to a gene: 8. This CDR3 comprises 15 residues. Germline lookup yields CDR1 SGHKS and CDR2 YYEKEE (reference sequence). The CDR3 region has the DNA TGTGCCAGCAGCCTAACTAGCGTATCTACCGGGGAGCTGTTTTTT. Protein product: CASSLTSVSTGELFF.

The genes are TRBV5-1 and TRBJ2-5; 7 bases match TRBD2. Germline V gene sequence: CDR1 SGHRS, CDR2 YFSETQ. V lost 0 bases and J lost 4; bases outside the gene matches: 6. This CDR3 region has 15 residues. The CDR3 DNA is TGCGCCAGCAGCTTGGCGGCCGGGGAGGGAGAGACCCAGTACTTC. Its translation: CASSLAAGEGETQYF.

A few counts support this clonotype. The CDR3 loop is CATSRDWGGRTGELFF. In nucleotides, the CDR3 is TGTGCCACCAGCAGAGATTGGGGGGGCCGGACCGGGGAGCTGTTTTTT. V and J are TRBV15 and TRBJ2-2, with a weak D call TRBD2 (7 bases). CDR1 is LNHNV, CDR2 YYDKDF, per germline (reference sequence). The V end lost 0 bases, the J end lost 5 bases, and 13 bases lay between the germline ends. The CDR3 consists of 16 residues.

There are many counts of this clonotype. Mismatch with germline at one junction end may stem from a read error. The rearrangement uses TRBV7-7 and TRBJ2-1; maybe TRBD2 (6 bases). The length of the CDR3 is 14 residues. Germline CDR1 and CDR2: SSHAT and FNYEAQ (reference sequence). CDR3 loop: CASSLGRGYNEQFF. In DNA form, the CDR3 reads TGTGCTAGCAGCTTAGGGCGGGGTTACAATGAGCAGTTCTTC.

This clonotype showed up many times. V usage is TRBV7-9 and J usage is TRBJ2-1; tentatively, D is TRBD2 (5 bases). Trimming pared 1 base from V and 10 bases from J, leaving 11 bases between. This CDR3 region has 13 residues. Germline CDR1 is SEHNR and CDR2 is FQNEAQ (reference sequence). The CDR3 DNA is TGTGCCAGCAGCTTAGGTAGTCGACTAGAGCAGTTCTTC. This codes for CASSLGSRLEQFF.

This chain connects TRBV6-2 or TRBV6-3 to TRBJ2-1; D might be TRBD2 (6 bases). V was trimmed by 3 bases and J by 0 bases, leaving 15 bases between them. The CDR3 length is 17 residues. Germline CDR1 reads MNHEY; CDR2 reads SVGEGT. This CDR3 is CASSYRLAHSSYNEQFF. The CDR3, as DNA: TGTGCCAGCAGTTATAGGCTAGCGCATAGCTCCTACAATGAGCAGTTCTTC.

This clonotype was found a few times. The chain recombines TRBV6-5 with TRBJ1-5; tentative D call: TRBD1 (6 bases). V was pared by 1 base and J by 2 bases, with 9 bases between. The germline V gene has CDR1 MNHEY and CDR2 SVGAGI. This CDR3 spans 15 amino acids. The CDR3 region has the DNA TGTGCCAGCAGTTACTATAGGACAGGCAATCAGCCCCAGCATTTT. As protein: CASSYYRTGNQPQHF.

This clonotype was detected a few times. The rearrangement uses TRBV12-3 or TRBV12-4 and TRBJ2-1; weak D call: TRBD1 (5 bases). Trimming shortened V by 3 bases and J by 9 bases, and 15 bases separated the two germline ends. The CDR3 is 14 residues long. The CDR3 nucleotides are TGTGCCAGCAGTTTTCAGGGAAGGGGTTCTGAGCAGTTCTTC. Protein: CASSFQGRGSEQFF.

The chain combines TRBV29-1 with TRBJ2-5; 7 bases line up with TRBD2. V was pared by 4 bases and J by 5 bases, with 10 bases of the junction left unmatched. CDR3 length: 14 amino acids. Germline V gene data show CDR1 as SQVTM and CDR2 as ANQGSEA. In DNA, the CDR3 is TGCAGCGTTGTTGCGGGAGTAATATTGGAGACCCAGTACTTC. Translation gives CSVVAGVILETQYF.

The chain has TRBV7-8 and TRBJ2-3, with TRBD2 matching 13 bases. The CDR3 loop spans 16 amino acids. J gave up 5 bases and V 6 bases, and 8 bases lay outside the gene matches. CDR1 is SGHVS, CDR2 FQNEAQ, per germline. CDR3: CASSRLAGGPKDTQYF. The DNA of the CDR3 is TGTGCCAGCAGTCGACTAGCGGGGGGCCCAAAAGATACGCAGTATTTT. Supplemented by reference TRBV7-8 and TRBJ2-3, the full variable domain reads GAGVSQSPRYKVAKRGQDVALRCDPISGHVSLFWYQQALGQGPEFLTYFQNEAQLDKSGLPSDRFFAERPEGSVSTLKIQRTQQEDSAVYLCASSRLAGGPKDTQYFGPGTRLTVL.

The rearrangement uses TRBV4-2 and TRBJ2-3; D is possibly TRBD2 (6 bases). V lost 4 bases to trimming and J lost 1 base, with 12 bases between them. This CDR3 has 15 amino acids. Germline assignment: CDR1 LGHNA and CDR2 YNFKEQ. The CDR3 DNA follows: TGTGCCAGCAGCCCGTTACTAGCAGGCACAGATACGCAGTATTTT. This codes for CASSPLLAGTDTQYF.

The chain combines TRBV6-1 with TRBJ2-5, with 11 nucleotides matching TRBD1. J was trimmed by 4 bases and V by 10 bases; bases with no gene match: 5. Germline V gene lookup returns CDR1 MNHNS and CDR2 SASEGT. This CDR3 is built from 13 residues. CDR3 coding DNA: TGTGCCATTCGGGACAGGGGGGGAGAGACCCAGTACTTC. Translating it yields CAIRDRGGETQYF.